The following is a T cell receptor (beta chain) sequence with its context. The V segment lost 2 bases and the J segment 5 bases; nucleotides outside the gene matches: 11. Germline lookup yields CDR1 LGHNA and CDR2 YSLEER. CDR3 length equals 17 residues. The data stem from a study of blood T cell repertoires in COVID-19. Across the study: T cells, B-cell-depleted T cells, or PBMCs provided the cDNA or gDNA that served as material.

Original processing methods: Researchers report that nucleated cell counts were estimated from reference gene primer amplification. Libraries were prepared by immunoSEQ multiplex PCR; TCRdb keeps only in-frame clonotypes and omits some of them. For V, J and clone size, that table is used; D and trimming come from the DNA. This table holds fewer than 300,000 clones, 88% found once. The V and J genes are TRBV4-3 and TRBJ2-3, with 9 positions matching TRBD2. This TCR derives from a man aged 18 to 29 with active or convalescent COVID-19. The sample consisted of peripheral blood. The CDR3, as DNA: TGCGCCAGCAGCCAATCGTGGGGCGGGGGGGCTGGAGATACGCAGTATTTT. Translating it yields CASSQSWGGGAGDTQYF.